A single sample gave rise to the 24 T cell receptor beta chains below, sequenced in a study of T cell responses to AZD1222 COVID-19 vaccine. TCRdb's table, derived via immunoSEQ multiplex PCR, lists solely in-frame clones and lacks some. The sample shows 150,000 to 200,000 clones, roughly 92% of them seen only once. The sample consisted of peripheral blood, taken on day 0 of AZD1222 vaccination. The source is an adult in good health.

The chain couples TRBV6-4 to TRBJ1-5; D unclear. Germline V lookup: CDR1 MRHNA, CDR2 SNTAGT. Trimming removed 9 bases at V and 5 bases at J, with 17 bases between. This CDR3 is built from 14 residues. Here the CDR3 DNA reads TGTGCCAGAGGCGCCTTATCGCCGTATCAGCCCCAGCATTTT. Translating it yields CARGALSPYQPQHF.

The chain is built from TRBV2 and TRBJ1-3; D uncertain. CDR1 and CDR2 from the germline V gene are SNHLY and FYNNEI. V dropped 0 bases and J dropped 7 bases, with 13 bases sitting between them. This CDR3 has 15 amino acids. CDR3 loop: CASSEARNRPNTIYF. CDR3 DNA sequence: TGTGCCAGCAGTGAAGCGCGGAACAGACCGAACACCATATATTTT.

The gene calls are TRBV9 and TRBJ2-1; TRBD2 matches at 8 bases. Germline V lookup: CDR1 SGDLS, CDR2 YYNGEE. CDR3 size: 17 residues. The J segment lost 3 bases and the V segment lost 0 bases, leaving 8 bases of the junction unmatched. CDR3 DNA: TGTGCCAGCAGCGTAGGGGCTGGCGGGGGGCGCTACAATGAGCAGTTCTTC. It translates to CASSVGAGGGRYNEQFF.

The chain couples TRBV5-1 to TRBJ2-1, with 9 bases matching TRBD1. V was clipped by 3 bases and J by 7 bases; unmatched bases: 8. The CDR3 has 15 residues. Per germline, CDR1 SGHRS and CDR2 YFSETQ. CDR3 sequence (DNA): TGCGCCAGCAGCTGGACAGGGGCCTGGGGGAATGAGCAGTTCTTC. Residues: CASSWTGAWGNEQFF.

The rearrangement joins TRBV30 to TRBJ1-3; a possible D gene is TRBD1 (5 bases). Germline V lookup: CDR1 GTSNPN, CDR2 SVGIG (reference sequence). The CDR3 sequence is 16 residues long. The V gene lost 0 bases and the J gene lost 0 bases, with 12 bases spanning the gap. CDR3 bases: TGTGCCTGGAGTGTCCCCAAGGGGAGCTCTGGAAACACCATATATTTT. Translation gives CAWSVPKGSSGNTIYF.

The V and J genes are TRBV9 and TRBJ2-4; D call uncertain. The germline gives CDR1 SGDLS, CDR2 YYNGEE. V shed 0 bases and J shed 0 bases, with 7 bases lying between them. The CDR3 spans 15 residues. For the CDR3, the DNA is TGTGCCAGCAGCGTAGGGCCGCTAGCCAAAAACATTCAGTACTTC. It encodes CASSVGPLAKNIQYF.

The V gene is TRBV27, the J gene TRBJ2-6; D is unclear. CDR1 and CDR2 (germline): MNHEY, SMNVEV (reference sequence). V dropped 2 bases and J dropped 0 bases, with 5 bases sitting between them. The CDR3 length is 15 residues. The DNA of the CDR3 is TGTGCCAGCAGTTTACAGATCTCTGGGGCCAACGTCCTGACTTTC. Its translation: CASSLQISGANVLTF.

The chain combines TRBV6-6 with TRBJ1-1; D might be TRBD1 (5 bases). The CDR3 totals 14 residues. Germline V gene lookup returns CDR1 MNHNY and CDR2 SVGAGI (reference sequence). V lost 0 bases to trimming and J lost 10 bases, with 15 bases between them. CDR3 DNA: TGTGCCAGCAGTTACTCGGGACCCCCGACGGGAGCTTTCTTT. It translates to CASSYSGPPTGAFF.

CDR3 DNA sequence: TGTGCCAGCAGCCAAACAGGGATGAACACTGAAGCTTTCTTT. Translation: CASSQTGMNTEAFF. This chain connects TRBV3-1 (or the pseudogene TRBV3-2) to TRBJ1-1; D is perhaps TRBD1 (6 bases). V was clipped by 2 bases and J by 0 bases, with 7 bases between them. The V gene's germline CDR1 is LGHDT and CDR2 YNNKEL (reference sequence). The CDR3 covers 14 residues.

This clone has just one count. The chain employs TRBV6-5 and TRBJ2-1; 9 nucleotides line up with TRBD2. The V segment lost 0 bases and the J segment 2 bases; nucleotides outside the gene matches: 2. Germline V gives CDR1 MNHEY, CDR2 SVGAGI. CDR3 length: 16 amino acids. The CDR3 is CASSYSSGRTYNEQFF. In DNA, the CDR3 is TGTGCCAGCAGTTACTCGAGCGGGAGGACCTACAATGAGCAGTTCTTC.

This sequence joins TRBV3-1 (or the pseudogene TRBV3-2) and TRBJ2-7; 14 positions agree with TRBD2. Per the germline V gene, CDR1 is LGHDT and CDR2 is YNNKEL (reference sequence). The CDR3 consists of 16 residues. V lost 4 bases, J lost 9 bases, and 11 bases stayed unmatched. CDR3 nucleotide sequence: TGTGCCAGCAGCCTCACACCGGGACTAGCGGGAGTTTTGCAGTACTTC. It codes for CASSLTPGLAGVLQYF.

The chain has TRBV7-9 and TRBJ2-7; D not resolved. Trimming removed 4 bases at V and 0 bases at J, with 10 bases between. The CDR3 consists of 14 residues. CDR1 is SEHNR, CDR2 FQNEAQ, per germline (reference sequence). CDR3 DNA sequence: TGTGCCAGCAGCTCACTGACGGGCTCCTACGAGCAGTACTTC. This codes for CASSSLTGSYEQYF.

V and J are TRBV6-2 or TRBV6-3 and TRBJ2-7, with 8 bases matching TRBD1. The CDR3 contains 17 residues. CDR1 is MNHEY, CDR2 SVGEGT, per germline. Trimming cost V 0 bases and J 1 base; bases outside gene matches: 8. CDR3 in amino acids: CASSYSRKGQGSYEQYF. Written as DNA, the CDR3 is TGTGCCAGCAGTTACTCCCGTAAAGGACAGGGATCCTACGAGCAGTACTTC.

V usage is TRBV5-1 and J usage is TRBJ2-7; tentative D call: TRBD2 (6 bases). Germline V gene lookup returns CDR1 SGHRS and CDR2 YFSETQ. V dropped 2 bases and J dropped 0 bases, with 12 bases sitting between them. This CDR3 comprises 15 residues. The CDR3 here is CASSLLPGASYEQYF. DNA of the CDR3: TGCGCCAGCAGCTTATTGCCGGGAGCCTCCTACGAGCAGTACTTC. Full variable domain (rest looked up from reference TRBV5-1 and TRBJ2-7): KAGVTQTPRYLIKTRGQQVTLSCSPISGHRSVSWYQQTPGQGLQFLFEYFSETQRNKGNFPGRFSGRQFSNSRSEMNVSTLELGDSALYLCASSLLPGASYEQYFGPGTRLTVT.

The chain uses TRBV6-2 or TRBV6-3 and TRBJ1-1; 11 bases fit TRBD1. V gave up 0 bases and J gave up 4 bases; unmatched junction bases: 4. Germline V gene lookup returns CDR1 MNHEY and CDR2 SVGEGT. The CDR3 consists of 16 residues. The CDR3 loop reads CASSYSRDRGGTEAFF. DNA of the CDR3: TGTGCCAGCAGTTACTCTCGGGACAGGGGGGGCACTGAAGCTTTCTTT.

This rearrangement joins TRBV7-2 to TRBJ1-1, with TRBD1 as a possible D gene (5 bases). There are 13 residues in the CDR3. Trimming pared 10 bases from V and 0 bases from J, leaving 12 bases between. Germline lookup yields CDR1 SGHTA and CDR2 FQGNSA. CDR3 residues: CATGTAMNTEAFF. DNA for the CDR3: TGTGCCACCGGGACGGCCATGAACACTGAAGCTTTCTTT.

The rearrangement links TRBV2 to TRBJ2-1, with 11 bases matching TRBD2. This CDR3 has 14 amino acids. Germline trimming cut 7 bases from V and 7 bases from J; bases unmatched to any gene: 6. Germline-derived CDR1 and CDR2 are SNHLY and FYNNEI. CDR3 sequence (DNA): TGTGCCAGCAAGGTAACTAGCGGGAGTAATGAGCAGTTCTTC. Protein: CASKVTSGSNEQFF.

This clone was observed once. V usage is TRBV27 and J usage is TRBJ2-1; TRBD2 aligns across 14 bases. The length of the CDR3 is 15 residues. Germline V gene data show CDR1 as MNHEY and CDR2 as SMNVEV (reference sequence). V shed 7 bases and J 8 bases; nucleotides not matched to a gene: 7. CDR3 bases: TGTGCCAGCACCCTGACTAGCGGGGGGGCAGATGAGCAGTTCTTC. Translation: CASTLTSGGADEQFF.

The CDR3 protein is CSVDMGLNTEAFF. The CDR3 coding sequence is TGCAGCGTCGATATGGGCCTGAACACTGAAGCTTTCTTT. This sequence joins TRBV29-1 and TRBJ1-1; D unclear. The CDR3 is made up of 13 amino acids. V was cut by 6 bases and J by 0 bases, with 11 bases left in between. Germline CDR1 SQVTM, CDR2 ANQGSEA.

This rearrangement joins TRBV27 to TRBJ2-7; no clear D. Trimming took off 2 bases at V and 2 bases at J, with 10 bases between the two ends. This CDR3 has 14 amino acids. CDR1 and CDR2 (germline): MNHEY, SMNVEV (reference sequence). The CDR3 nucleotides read TGTGCCAGCAGTTTAGCGGAATCAACCTACGAGCAGTACTTC. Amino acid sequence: CASSLAESTYEQYF.

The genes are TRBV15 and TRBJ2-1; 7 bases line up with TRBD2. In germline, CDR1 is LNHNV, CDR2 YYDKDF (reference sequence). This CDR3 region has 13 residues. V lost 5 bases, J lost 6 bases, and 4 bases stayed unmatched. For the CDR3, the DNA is TGTGCCACCAGCTGGGGACTACGCAATGAGCAGTTCTTC. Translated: CATSWGLRNEQFF. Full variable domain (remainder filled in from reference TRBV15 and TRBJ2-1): DAMVIQNPRYQVTQFGKPVTLSCSQTLNHNVMYWYQQKSSQAPKLLFHYYDKDFNNEADTPDNFQSRRPNTSFCFLDIRSPGLGDTAMYLCATSWGLRNEQFFGPGTRLTVL.

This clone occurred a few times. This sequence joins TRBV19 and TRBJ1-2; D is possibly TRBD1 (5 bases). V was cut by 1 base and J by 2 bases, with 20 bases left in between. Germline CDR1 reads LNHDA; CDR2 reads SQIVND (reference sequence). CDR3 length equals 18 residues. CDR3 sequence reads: CASSIASSIRTSNYGYTF. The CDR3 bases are TGTGCCAGTAGTATAGCCAGTTCGATTCGGACATCCAACTATGGCTACACCTTC.

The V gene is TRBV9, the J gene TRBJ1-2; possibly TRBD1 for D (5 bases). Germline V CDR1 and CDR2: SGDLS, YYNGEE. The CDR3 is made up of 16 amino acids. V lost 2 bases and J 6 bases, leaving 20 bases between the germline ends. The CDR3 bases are TGTGCCAGCAGCGTGGGTTCCCTCGGGGGGTTGGATGGCTACACCTTC. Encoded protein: CASSVGSLGGLDGYTF.

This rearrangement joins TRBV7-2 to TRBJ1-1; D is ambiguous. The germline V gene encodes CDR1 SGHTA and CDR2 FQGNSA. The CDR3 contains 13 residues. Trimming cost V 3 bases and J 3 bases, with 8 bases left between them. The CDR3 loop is CASSFGRDTEAFF. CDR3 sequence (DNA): TGTGCCAGCAGCTTCGGACGGGACACTGAAGCTTTCTTT.